Presented here are 3 T cell receptor beta chains from one specimen sequenced in a study of T cell changes during pregnancy in multiple sclerosis. Produced via immunoSEQ multiplex PCR; TCRdb's table is partial and in-frame only. The profile shows about 60,000 clones, 93% of them singletons. The sequenced sample was peripheral blood, obtained after pregnancy. The source of these receptors is a female donor with multiple sclerosis, enrolled in a pregnancy study.

This chain links TRBV11-1 with TRBJ2-2; D not certain. CDR1 is SGHAT, CDR2 FQDESV, per germline (reference sequence). The CDR3 sequence is 15 residues long. The V and J ends lost 6 bases and 3 bases respectively, with 14 bases between them. This CDR3 is CASRGPELDTGELFF. DNA for the CDR3: TGTGCCAGCAGAGGCCCGGAGTTGGACACCGGGGAGCTGTTTTTT.

This chain's CDR3 is CASRPLFEDTNEKLFF. The CDR3 DNA is TGTGCCAGCAGGCCGCTGTTTGAGGACACGAATGAAAAACTGTTTTTT. The rearrangement links TRBV28 to TRBJ1-4; D is possibly TRBD1 (5 bases). CDR3 length: 16 residues. The ends were cut back, 6 bases at V and 5 bases at J, with 19 bases in the middle. CDR1 MDHEN and CDR2 SYDVKM come from the germline V gene.

This chain connects TRBV28 to TRBJ2-7, with 8 bases fitting TRBD2. The CDR3 extends over 15 amino acids. CDR1 and CDR2 (germline): MDHEN, SYDVKM. Losses at the gene ends were 3 bases for V and 2 bases for J; bases not matched to a gene: 6. CDR3 protein: CASSFSAGGTYEQYF. The CDR3 coding sequence is TGTGCCAGCAGTTTTAGTGCGGGAGGTACCTACGAGCAGTACTTC.